These 17 T cell receptor beta chains were all obtained from the same sample, sequenced in a study of blood T cell repertoires in COVID-19. Method: immunoSEQ multiplex PCR; TCRdb's copy keeps in-frame clones and lacks some. The data contain about 170,000 clones, approximately 86% of them seen just once; the ten biggest clones take up about 2.5%. The source material was peripheral blood. These TCRs come from an elderly woman with COVID-19, enrolled during active disease.

The chain links TRBV3-1 (or the pseudogene TRBV3-2) to TRBJ1-1; D is ambiguous. V was shortened by 2 bases and J by 0 bases, with 19 bases between the two germline ends. CDR3 length: 18 residues. Germline loops: CDR1 LGHDT, CDR2 YNNKEL (reference sequence). Here the CDR3 reads CASSQPQSPTAMNTEAFF. Written as DNA, the CDR3 is TGTGCCAGCAGCCAACCACAGTCCCCAACGGCCATGAACACTGAAGCTTTCTTT.

The chain joins TRBV20-1 to TRBJ1-2; the D is unclear. The CDR3 has 10 residues. The germline V and J ends were trimmed by 6 bases and 9 bases, with 11 bases remaining between them. The V gene's germline CDR1 is DFQATT and CDR2 SNEGSKA (reference sequence). In nucleotides, the CDR3 is TGCAGTGCGCGGGTCGACAGCTACACCTTC. Protein product: CSARVDSYTF.

In the case of this clone: This CDR3 is also generated by other DNA sequences in the sample. This chain links TRBV7-2 with TRBJ1-5, with D perhaps TRBD1 (6 bases). Germline assignment: CDR1 SGHTA and CDR2 FQGNSA. The V gene lost 5 bases and the J gene lost 2 bases, with 13 bases spanning the gap. CDR3 length: 15 residues. CDR3 coding DNA: TGTGCCAGCAGCCTCACAGGGTCCGGCAATCAGCCCCAGCATTTT. Protein sequence: CASSLTGSGNQPQHF.

V and J are TRBV2 and TRBJ1-3; no definite D call. The CDR3 runs 14 residues. Trimming removed 3 bases at V and 0 bases at J, with 6 bases between. Germline loops: CDR1 SNHLY, CDR2 FYNNEI. The CDR3 DNA follows: TGTGCCAGCAGTGATCAGGCCTCTGGAAACACCATATATTTT. Encoded protein: CASSDQASGNTIYF.

The V gene is TRBV12-3 or TRBV12-4, the J gene TRBJ1-2, with a weak D call TRBD1 (5 bases). Deletions cut 4 bases from V and 4 bases from J, with 10 bases between. This CDR3 spans 13 amino acids. CDR3 DNA sequence: TGTGCCAGCAGTTCAGGGCAGGCCTATGGCTACACCTTC. Protein product: CASSSGQAYGYTF.

The chain is built from TRBV19 and TRBJ1-2; TRBD1 matches 8 bases. Germline V gene data show CDR1 as LNHDA and CDR2 as SQIVND (reference sequence). There are 12 residues in the CDR3. Trimming cost V 5 bases and J 7 bases; bases outside gene matches: 3. The CDR3 sequence is CASSGQGGGYTF. CDR3 DNA: TGTGCCAGTAGTGGACAGGGCGGTGGCTACACCTTC.

In DNA, the CDR3 is TGTGCCAGCAGTCCCCTGGACAGTTTCTATGGCTACACCTTC. Protein sequence: CASSPLDSFYGYTF. The V and J genes are TRBV6-2 or TRBV6-3 and TRBJ1-2, with a possible D match to TRBD1 (6 bases). The V and J ends lost 5 bases and 4 bases respectively, with 14 bases between them. Germline V gene sequence: CDR1 MNHEY, CDR2 SVGEGT. The CDR3 covers 14 residues.

The CDR3 reads CASSWARGDTEAFF. The CDR3 nucleotides are TGTGCCAGCAGTTGGGCCCGGGGGGACACTGAAGCTTTCTTT. The chain recombines TRBV6-5 with TRBJ1-1, with D possibly TRBD1 on 5 matching bases. Trimming removed 4 bases from V and 3 bases from J, with 12 bases in between. The CDR3 consists of 14 residues. The germline CDR1 and CDR2 sequences are MNHEY and SVGAGI.

This rearrangement joins TRBV3-1 (or the pseudogene TRBV3-2) to TRBJ2-1, with 12 bases matching TRBD2. This CDR3 region has 19 residues. Germline V gene data show CDR1 as LGHDT and CDR2 as YNNKEL (reference sequence). The V segment lost 5 bases and the J segment 7 bases; nucleotides outside the gene matches: 18. CDR3 bases: TGTGCCAGCAGCGAAACCCCAATTGGGGCTAGCGGGAGGGCAAATGAGCAGTTCTTC. Its protein is CASSETPIGASGRANEQFF.

J is TRBJ2-1 and V is TRBV6-2 or TRBV6-3, with 8 bases fitting TRBD1. Trimming removed 6 bases from V and 6 bases from J; junction bases left unmatched: 10. Germline V gene sequence: CDR1 MNHEY, CDR2 SVGEGT. The CDR3 extends over 15 amino acids. The chain's CDR3 is CASSPDRVIGNEQFF. The CDR3 region has the DNA TGTGCCAGCAGCCCGGACAGGGTAATAGGCAATGAGCAGTTCTTC.

Only one count was recorded for this clone. The chain joins TRBV6-5 to TRBJ1-2; 7 nucleotides line up with TRBD1. CDR3 size: 13 residues. CDR1 and CDR2 (germline): MNHEY, SVGAGI. With V trimmed by 10 bases and J by 10 bases, 15 bases remained unmatched. CDR3 residues: CAITGDKLQSYTF. CDR3 sequence (DNA): TGTGCCATCACAGGGGACAAACTTCAATCCTACACCTTC.

This clone has only a few counts. The rearrangement uses TRBV6-2 or TRBV6-3 and TRBJ2-1; TRBD2 matches at 16 bases. The V segment lost 6 bases and the J segment 5 bases; nucleotides outside the gene matches: 10. CDR1 is MNHEY, CDR2 SVGEGT, per germline. This CDR3 comprises 18 residues. For the CDR3, the DNA is TGTGCCAGCAGCCCGGGACTAGCGGGAGGGGTCCTGAACAATGAGCAGTTCTTC. This gives the protein CASSPGLAGGVLNNEQFF.

The chain combines TRBV6-5 with TRBJ2-7; 9 bases align to TRBD2. The germline gives CDR1 MNHEY, CDR2 SVGAGI. V lost 5 bases to trimming and J lost 9 bases; unmatched junction nucleotides: 2. The CDR3 totals 11 residues. CDR3 in DNA: TGTGCCAGCAGTCTAGCGGGGAGGCAGTACTTC. It is translated as CASSLAGRQYF.

Remarks on this clone: The sample contains more than one DNA sequence encoding this CDR3. The CDR3 bases are TGTGCCAGCAGCCTGACTAGCGGGATCTACAATGAGCAGTTCTTC. This encodes CASSLTSGIYNEQFF. The gene calls are TRBV7-2 and TRBJ2-1, with 11 bases lining up with TRBD2. This CDR3 spans 15 amino acids. The V gene end was trimmed by 5 bases and the J gene end by 3 bases; junction bases not matched to a gene: 3. CDR1 SGHTA and CDR2 FQGNSA come from the germline V gene.

The chain has TRBV6-1 and TRBJ1-5; no clear D. Trimming removed 2 bases at V and 8 bases at J, with 4 bases between. The V gene's germline CDR1 is MNHNS and CDR2 SASEGT. The CDR3 covers 11 residues. CDR3 protein: CASSEPKPQHF. The CDR3 region has the DNA TGTGCCAGCAGTGAACCCAAGCCCCAGCATTTT.

The chain uses TRBV11-2 and TRBJ2-1; D is unclear. With 1 base removed from V and 4 bases from J, the gap between germline ends came to 11 bases. Germline V gene sequence: CDR1 SGHAT, CDR2 FQNNGV. The CDR3 spans 15 residues. CDR3 coding DNA: TGTGCCAGCAGCTTAGGAGACACTGGATACAATGAGCAGTTCTTC. This translates into CASSLGDTGYNEQFF.

The V and J genes are TRBV5-4 and TRBJ1-1; D is uncertain. The CDR3 spans 13 residues. The germline CDR1 and CDR2 sequences are SGHNT and YYREEE (reference sequence). V lost 1 base and J 0 bases, leaving 4 bases between the germline ends. The CDR3 spells CASSLYVNTEAFF. In DNA, the CDR3 is TGTGCCAGCAGCTTGTATGTGAACACTGAAGCTTTCTTT. Based on the CDR3 plus reference TRBV5-4 and TRBJ1-1, the full variable domain is ETGVTQSPTHLIKTRGQQVTLRCSSQSGHNTVSWYQQALGQGPQFIFQYYREEENGRGNFPPRFSGLQFPNYSSELNVNALELDDSALYLCASSLYVNTEAFFGQGTRLTVV.